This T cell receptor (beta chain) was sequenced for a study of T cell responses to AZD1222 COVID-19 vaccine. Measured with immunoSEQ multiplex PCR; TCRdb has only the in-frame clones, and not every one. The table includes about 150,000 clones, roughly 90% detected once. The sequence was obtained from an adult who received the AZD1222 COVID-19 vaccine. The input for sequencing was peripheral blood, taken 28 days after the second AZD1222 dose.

CDR3 in amino acids: CASSLGGDVVLFGSDTQYF. CDR3 DNA: TGTGCCAGCAGCTTAGGGGGCGACGTGGTACTGTTTGGGTCAGATACGCAGTATTTT. The rearrangement links TRBV13 to TRBJ2-3; D not resolved. CDR1 and CDR2 from the germline V gene are PRHDT and FYEKMQ (reference sequence). V was cut by 0 bases and J by 4 bases, with 23 bases left in between. The CDR3 consists of 19 residues.